This TCR beta chain was recorded in a study of blood T cell dynamics during melanoma immunotherapy (dated by TCRdb to 2019 to 2021). With regard to the full study: The patients had metastatic melanoma and were given first-line pembrolizumab or nivolumab plus ipilimumab as standard of care in the United Kingdom. The training cohort was made up of consecutive patients, while a further independent group of patients from the same centre was pooled to form an external validation set. To find early correlates of response, peripheral T cell receptor repertoires were profiled in metastatic melanoma patients before and after one cycle of checkpoint inhibitor therapy. Study-wide conclusions, independent of this receptor: The relatively small sample size was acknowledged as a potential limitation on generalization of the results. Unlike progressors, patients who went on to achieve disease control showed a bifurcated reorganization of the PBMC repertoire at W3, with either increased clonality or increased diversity. The study was unable to establish whether the T cell clones driving the repertoire changes were melanoma-specific or instead reflected general immune activation.

With regard to this clone: This clone's antigen is unknown. Per-base quality was not reported, and no clone a single base away is much larger than it.

Every bulk PBMC sample had a fixed 350 ng of DNA loaded. TCR beta CDR3 sequences were amplified from genomic DNA with the immunoSEQ TCRb Assay kit following manufacturer instructions. The KAPA Library Quantification Kit for Illumina platforms was used to quantify pooled libraries by qPCR. Sequencing of the pooled libraries was done on an Illumina NextSeq 500, with clustering at about 0.6-1.1 pM. The paper's processing steps were these. TCR data were analyzed with immunoSEQ ANALYZER and the R LymphoSeq package. A rearrangement efficiency score was calculated as productive divided by the sum of productive and non-productive CDR3 sequences. Clonality was measured with the Gini coefficient and diversity with the Renyi index at alpha=1, compared pairwise between timepoints within each patient. In LymphoSeq, clonal relatedness was computed using an edit distance of 3, and repertoire similarity was computed using the Bhattacharyya coefficient. To classify response, a linear discriminant analysis based on week-3 changes in clonality and diversity was built using the R MASS and caret packages. The table comes from immuneACCESS by way of TCRdb, which keeps in-frame sequences with V and J called. Part of the clones is missing from these tables; in studies checked, under half for an unresolved V gene and the rest for unknown reasons. V and J calls and clone size come straight from that table; D and trimming were deduced from the DNA. Present in this sample are approximately 13,000 clones, around 83% of which were seen just once. The top ten constitute almost 4.5% of the sample.

The sample's time point label, decoded: pre-treatment baseline. Blood was sampled before treatment (T0) and at week 3 (W3), after the first cycle of checkpoint blockade. Except for a couple of patients with rapid clinical progression, response was assessed 12 weeks after the first infusion by RECIST 1.1; disease control meant complete response, partial response or stable disease. Patients were excluded for prior systemic cancer treatment, concomitant immunosuppressant therapy or synchronous other active malignancies. Both bulk PBMC and plasma cell-free DNA were sequenced for TCR beta so that circulating cells and T cell turnover could be tracked. PBMC were isolated from blood with Lymphoprep and SepMate tubes, followed by red cell lysis. QIAamp DNA Blood Mini kits were used to extract DNA from PBMC and from sorted T cell subsets. At the junction V is shortened by 6 bases and J by 0 bases, with 20 bases in between. Via the germline V gene (reference sequence), CDR1 is MNHEY and CDR2 SMNVEV. The cysteine opens and the phenylalanine closes a CDR3 of 17 amino acids. Of the read, only the CDR3 DNA is kept; its 51 bases are in frame from base 1.

This specimen was blood, taken from a patient treated with checkpoint blockade. This sequence originates from a human donor with melanoma. The chain joins TRBV27 to TRBJ2-5; matching of 5 bases hints at TRBD2 as the D gene. The DNA sequence follows: TGTGCCAGCAGCAAAATGGGCAGGAGGTTGGACCAAGAGACCCAGTACTTC. Translated, this is CASSKMGRRLDQETQYF.